Following are 29 T cell receptor beta chains from one sample sequenced in a study of cytomegalovirus exposure and HLA in healthy donors (TCRdb year 2017). Receptor libraries were prepared by the immunoSEQ multiplex PCR assay. For the multiplex PCR, a mixture combining 60 forward primers for TCR Vbeta segments and 13 reverse primers for TCR Jbeta segments was used. In its TCRdb copy, this immuneACCESS table keeps in-frame sequences only and misses some clones. Where compared with another copy, unresolved V genes explain less than half of these, and the others have no known cause. This sample is represented by about 140,000 clones; roughly 88% of them were singletons. The top ten constitute around 0.51% of the sample. The sample consisted of PBMCs. These receptors came from a woman between 35 and 50 years old in good health and CMV-seronegative.

This clone appeared a single time. V is TRBV5-1 and J is TRBJ2-7; D is undetermined. The CDR3 contains 15 residues. V was clipped by 0 bases and J by 7 bases, with 17 bases between them. Germline CDR1 and CDR2: SGHRS and YFSETQ. The CDR3 DNA is TGCGCCAGCAGCTTGGCGGCAGGTCCTCCTCGGGAGCAGTACTTC. This translates into CASSLAAGPPREQYF.

The DNA of the CDR3 is TGTGCCAGCAGTGTGCTAGGGGGTTGGGGTAGCACAGATACGCAGTATTTT. Its protein product is CASSVLGGWGSTDTQYF. This sequence joins TRBV2 and TRBJ2-3; D possibly corresponds to TRBD1 (6 bases). Germline V gene sequence: CDR1 SNHLY, CDR2 FYNNEI. The V end lost 4 bases, the J end lost 0 bases, and 17 bases lay between the germline ends. The CDR3 is 17 residues long. Filled out from reference TRBV2 and TRBJ2-3, the complete variable domain reads EPEVTQTPSHQVTQMGQEVILRCVPISNHLYFYWYRQILGQKVEFLVSFYNNEISEKSEIFDDQFSVERPDGSNFTLKIRSTKLEDSAMYFCASSVLGGWGSTDTQYFGPGTRLTVL.

This clone has a single count. The chain has TRBV28 and TRBJ2-3; 9 bases agree with TRBD2. V shed 2 bases, J shed 0 bases, and the junction held 3 bases outside the gene matches. The CDR3 totals 16 residues. Looked up from germline, CDR1 is MDHEN and CDR2 is SYDVKM. CDR3 amino acids: CASSLGTSPSTDTQYF. The CDR3 DNA reads as TGTGCCAGCAGTTTAGGGACTAGCCCCAGCACAGATACGCAGTATTTT.

Remarks on this clone: Mismatch with germline at one junction end may stem from a read error. The chain couples TRBV7-9 to TRBJ2-3; 9 bases fit TRBD2. The germline V gene encodes CDR1 SEHNR and CDR2 FQNEAQ (reference sequence). CDR3 length: 17 residues. The CDR3 spells CSSSLGASGASTDTQYF. The CDR3 region has the DNA TGTTCCAGCAGCTTAGGTGCTAGCGGGGCTAGCACAGATACGCAGTATTTT.

The V and J genes are TRBV6-1 and TRBJ2-7; D gene ambiguous. The CDR3 loop spans 12 amino acids. Trimming cost V 4 bases and J 0 bases, with 4 bases left between them. From germline, CDR1 is MNHNS and CDR2 SASEGT. CDR3 nucleotides: TGTGCCAGCAGTGGTTACTCCTACGAGCAGTACTTC. It yields the protein CASSGYSYEQYF.

This clone was seen a single time. This chain uses TRBV9 with TRBJ2-3; 10 positions agree with TRBD2. Germline V gene sequence: CDR1 SGDLS, CDR2 YYNGEE. The CDR3 consists of 17 residues. The ends lost 0 bases at V and 4 bases at J; junction bases unmatched: 8. CDR3 coding DNA: TGTGCCAGCAGCGTAGCACTCCTAGCGGGAGAGGCAGATACGCAGTATTTT. This sequence encodes CASSVALLAGEADTQYF.

The chain couples TRBV11-2 to TRBJ1-1; D gene unclear. Trimming pared 3 bases from V and 1 base from J, leaving 6 bases between. This CDR3 spans 13 amino acids. Germline-derived CDR1 and CDR2 are SGHAT and FQNNGV. The CDR3 loop reads CASSFGRNTEAFF. The CDR3, as DNA: TGTGCCAGCAGCTTTGGGCGGAACACTGAAGCTTTCTTT.

The genes are TRBV7-8 and TRBJ1-2; D call uncertain. CDR3 length equals 13 residues. Per the germline V gene, CDR1 is SGHVS and CDR2 is FQNEAQ. Trimming took off 7 bases at V and 7 bases at J, with 16 bases between the two ends. In nucleotides, the CDR3 is TGTGCCAGCACTCGGACTGAGGGTTCTGGCTACACCTTC. Translating gives CASTRTEGSGYTF.

The rearrangement joins TRBV5-6 to TRBJ2-3; D remains unclear. This CDR3 comprises 15 residues. From germline, CDR1 is SGHDT and CDR2 YYEEEE. The V end was cut by 1 base, the J end by 5 bases, with 14 bases between. CDR3 sequence reads: CASSLTPHGEDTQYF. In nucleotides, the CDR3 is TGTGCCAGCAGCTTGACCCCCCACGGTGAAGATACGCAGTATTTT.

The gene calls are TRBV28 and TRBJ1-4; weak D call: TRBD1 (6 bases). This CDR3 is 16 amino acids long. Trimming cost V 5 bases and J 9 bases, with 22 bases left between them. Germline CDR1 is MDHEN and CDR2 is SYDVKM. CDR3 DNA sequence: TGTGCCAGCAGTCCCCCTCAGGGAGGGGGTGCTAAAAAACTGTTTTTT. Protein sequence: CASSPPQGGGAKKLFF.

The chain uses TRBV7-2 and TRBJ2-3, with 7 bases lining up with TRBD1. The CDR3 runs to 15 residues. The V segment lost 6 bases and the J segment 3 bases; nucleotides outside the gene matches: 9. The germline V gene has CDR1 SGHTA and CDR2 FQGNSA. In nucleotides, the CDR3 is TGTGCCAGCAGGCCCCCGGGACAGTGGACAGATACGCAGTATTTT. Its translation is CASRPPGQWTDTQYF. Full variable domain (missing parts from reference TRBV7-2 and TRBJ2-3): GAGVSQSPSNKVTEKGKDVELRCDPISGHTALYWYRQSLGQGLEFLIYFQGNSAPDKSGLPSDRFSAERTGGSVSTLTIQRTQQEDSAVYLCASRPPGQWTDTQYFGPGTRLTVL.

The chain carries TRBV5-1 and TRBJ2-2; D unclear. Trimming removed 4 bases from V and 2 bases from J, with 9 bases in between. Germline V CDR1 and CDR2: SGHRS, YFSETQ. This CDR3 contains 14 residues. CDR3 protein: CASSEPQNTGELFF. For the CDR3, the DNA is TGCGCCAGCAGCGAGCCCCAAAACACCGGGGAGCTGTTTTTT.

The chain joins TRBV5-1 to TRBJ2-1, with TRBD1 as a possible D gene (6 bases). Trimming shortened V by 0 bases and J by 5 bases, and 9 bases separated the two germline ends. CDR3 length: 14 amino acids. Per germline, CDR1 SGHRS and CDR2 YFSETQ. The CDR3 reads CASSLVSGDNEQFF. In DNA, the CDR3 is TGCGCCAGCAGCTTGGTCTCAGGGGACAATGAGCAGTTCTTC.

J is TRBJ2-7 and V is TRBV19, with D uncertain. The V end was cut by 7 bases, the J end by 1 base, with 8 bases between. CDR3 size: 12 residues. Germline assignment: CDR1 LNHDA and CDR2 SQIVND (reference sequence). CDR3 sequence reads: CASMSRSYEQYF. The CDR3 region has the DNA TGTGCCAGTATGTCGAGGTCCTACGAGCAGTACTTC.

The V call is TRBV6-6, the J call TRBJ2-7; tentatively, D is TRBD2 (5 bases). There are 14 residues in the CDR3. Per germline, CDR1 MNHNY and CDR2 SVGAGI (reference sequence). Trimming cost V 5 bases and J 2 bases, with 13 bases left between them. The CDR3 reads CASSTPSRPYEQYF. CDR3 coding DNA: TGTGCCAGCAGTACGCCTAGCCGTCCCTACGAGCAGTACTTC.

The gene calls are TRBV2 and TRBJ2-5, with 7 bases identical to TRBD2. Germline CDR1 SNHLY, CDR2 FYNNEI. The CDR3 consists of 14 residues. The V gene end was trimmed by 8 bases and the J gene end by 5 bases; junction bases not matched to a gene: 11. CDR3: CASSGREAFETQYF. The CDR3 DNA reads as TGTGCCAGCTCGGGGAGGGAGGCGTTCGAGACCCAGTACTTC.

The J gene is TRBJ1-2, the V gene TRBV28; maybe TRBD1 (6 bases). Germline-derived CDR1 and CDR2 are MDHEN and SYDVKM. The V end was cut by 4 bases, the J end by 3 bases, with 18 bases between. The CDR3 is 16 residues long. The CDR3 nucleotides are TGTGCCAGCAGTTCACCTCGTCGGGGACAAGACTATGGCTACACCTTC. Translated: CASSSPRRGQDYGYTF.

This chain joins TRBV30 and TRBJ2-5; TRBD2 might be the D (6 bases). Trimming took 0 bases from V and 7 from J, leaving 12 bases between them. This CDR3 contains 13 residues. Germline CDR1 and CDR2: GTSNPN and SVGIG (reference sequence). For the CDR3, the DNA is TGTGCCTGGAGTGTAGAGGGAGGAGTGACCCAGTACTTC. Protein: CAWSVEGGVTQYF.

The chain carries TRBV5-1 and TRBJ1-1; weak D call: TRBD1 (6 bases). The CDR3 spans 14 residues. Deletions cut 4 bases from V and 2 bases from J, with 12 bases between. Germline V gene data show CDR1 as SGHRS and CDR2 as YFSETQ. The DNA for the CDR3 is TGCGCCAGCAGCCAAAGACAGGTTAACACTGAAGCTTTCTTT. Translation: CASSQRQVNTEAFF.

The genes are TRBV5-1 and TRBJ2-7; 7 bases line up with TRBD1. This CDR3 region has 13 residues. The V and J ends lost 4 bases and 6 bases, in that order; junction bases with no gene match: 7. The germline V gene has CDR1 SGHRS and CDR2 YFSETQ. The CDR3 protein is CASSPETGSEQYF. DNA of the CDR3: TGCGCCAGCAGCCCAGAGACAGGGAGCGAGCAGTACTTC.

The V and J genes are TRBV2 and TRBJ1-1; a possible D gene is TRBD1 (5 bases). V shed 3 bases and J shed 0 bases, with 5 bases lying between them. This CDR3 region has 13 residues. Germline V gives CDR1 SNHLY, CDR2 FYNNEI. CDR3 loop: CASSDRVNTEAFF. The CDR3 nucleotides read TGTGCCAGCAGTGACAGGGTGAACACTGAAGCTTTCTTT.

About this clone: An end of the junction differs from the germline gene, which may be a read error. This chain uses TRBV28 with TRBJ1-4; D is perhaps TRBD1 (5 bases). There are 12 residues in the CDR3. Germline CDR1 and CDR2: MDHEN and SYDVKM. In DNA, the CDR3 is TGTGCCAGCAGTCTCCCCGCGGGGACGTGTCTTTTT. Translated, it gives CASSLPAGTCLF.

The chain recombines TRBV11-2 with TRBJ2-3; the D is unclear. This CDR3 is 13 amino acids long. From germline, CDR1 is SGHAT and CDR2 FQNNGV. V was pared by 0 bases and J by 4 bases, with 5 bases between. The CDR3 DNA is TGTGCCAGCAGCTTAGATGAGGCAGATACGCAGTATTTT. Protein product: CASSLDEADTQYF.

As DNA, the CDR3 is TGTGCCACCAGCAGAGATGGCAGGGGTGAGACCCAGTACTTC. It is translated as CATSRDGRGETQYF. This rearrangement joins TRBV15 to TRBJ2-5; D is perhaps TRBD1 (6 bases). V was shortened by 0 bases and J by 5 bases, with 10 bases between the two germline ends. CDR1 is LNHNV, CDR2 YYDKDF, per germline (reference sequence). The CDR3 sequence is 14 residues long.

The chain has TRBV7-8 and TRBJ1-6; possibly TRBD1 for D (5 bases). The CDR3 has 17 amino acids. CDR1 SGHVS and CDR2 FQNEAQ come from the germline V gene. V dropped 7 bases and J dropped 6 bases, with 22 bases sitting between them. As DNA, the CDR3 is TGTGCCAGCACGATTAGGGGAGGGCTATCGCGTAATTCACCCCTCCACTTT. This gives the protein CASTIRGGLSRNSPLHF. Filled out from reference TRBV7-8 and TRBJ1-6, the complete variable domain reads GAGVSQSPRYKVAKRGQDVALRCDPISGHVSLFWYQQALGQGPEFLTYFQNEAQLDKSGLPSDRFFAERPEGSVSTLKIQRTQQEDSAVYLCASTIRGGLSRNSPLHFGNGTRLTVT.

The chain recombines TRBV15 with TRBJ2-5, with 8 bases lining up with TRBD2. With V trimmed by 2 bases and J by 4 bases, 9 bases remained unmatched. The CDR3 loop spans 16 amino acids. Germline lookup yields CDR1 LNHNV and CDR2 YYDKDF (reference sequence). CDR3: CATSRTPGLGGETQYF. In DNA, the CDR3 is TGTGCCACCAGCAGAACTCCGGGACTAGGCGGAGAGACCCAGTACTTC. Full variable domain (outside the CDR3, taken from reference TRBV15 and TRBJ2-5): DAMVIQNPRYQVTQFGKPVTLSCSQTLNHNVMYWYQQKSSQAPKLLFHYYDKDFNNEADTPDNFQSRRPNTSFCFLDIRSPGLGDTAMYLCATSRTPGLGGETQYFGPGTRLLVL.

The J gene is TRBJ2-7, the V gene TRBV5-7; the D gene is possibly TRBD1 (6 bases). TRBV5-7 is classed as an ORF, of uncertain function. Trimming left V 4 bases short and J 6 bases short, with 17 bases between. This CDR3 has 14 residues. CDR3 residues: CASSGPDSAAEQYF. The CDR3 bases are TGTGCCAGCAGCGGACCGGACAGCGCTGCCGAGCAGTACTTC.

This sequence joins TRBV7-9 and TRBJ2-1; 7 nucleotides agree with TRBD2. Germline trimming cut 5 bases from V and 5 bases from J; bases unmatched to any gene: 12. CDR3 size: 16 residues. CDR1 is SEHNR, CDR2 FQNEAQ, per germline (reference sequence). The CDR3 here is CASSRPLADPNNEQFF. DNA of the CDR3: TGTGCCAGCAGCAGACCCCTAGCGGATCCGAACAATGAGCAGTTCTTC.

V usage is TRBV30 and J usage is TRBJ2-2, with 13 bases matching TRBD2. The CDR3 is 17 amino acids. V lost 0 bases and J lost 8; bases outside the gene matches: 9. Germline CDR1 is GTSNPN and CDR2 is SVGIG (reference sequence). The CDR3 reads CAWSVGVGTSGAGELFF. DNA of the CDR3: TGTGCCTGGAGTGTTGGGGTCGGGACTAGCGGGGCTGGGGAGCTGTTTTTT. The variable domain in full, with the rest retrieved from reference TRBV30 and TRBJ2-2, is SQTIHQWPATLVQPVGSPLSLECTVEGTSNPNLYWYRQAAGRGLQLLFYSVGIGQISSEVPQNLSASRPQDRQFILSSKKLLLSDSGFYLCAWSVGVGTSGAGELFFGEGSRLTVL.